This T cell receptor (beta chain) was found in a study of T cell responses to AZD1222 COVID-19 vaccine (dated by TCRdb to about 2021). Broadly, across the study: TCR sequencing was performed for about 250 trial participants, of whom 200 to 210 were given two doses of AZD1222 and around 26 were given two doses of MenACWY control vaccine. Trial participants were enrolled into age subgroups of 18-55, 56-69 and 70-plus years, which contained 148, 28 and 57 TCR-sequenced participants, respectively.

The CDR3 regions of human TCRbeta chains were analyzed by immunosequencing. As for how the authors treated the data: Repertoire TCRs were matched against a reference library of SARS-CoV-2-specific TCRs generated with the MIRA antigen-specificity platform. Breadth was defined as the fraction of unique TCRs that were SARS-CoV-2-associated. Depth was defined as the fraction of total T cells that were SARS-CoV-2-associated. Using the MIRA data, every spike-specific TCR was mapped to the spike region that the TCR reacted to and assigned to either a CD4 or a CD8 class. Log10-transformed breadth and depth values were compared by one-way ANOVA with Sidak's multiple comparisons tests. TCRdb mirrors the immuneACCESS table, restricted to in-frame sequences. Some clones are absent from its copies; in checked studies, under half trace to an unresolved V gene, and the reason for the others is unknown. V, J and clone size are taken as reported in that table, and D and trimming were inferred from the DNA itself. The sample yields 120,000 or so clones; around 89% were counted once. The biggest ten clones account for about 7.1% of the sample.

General study outcomes and caveats: Conclusions about previously exposed vaccinees were limited because only six AZD1222 recipients were SARS-CoV-2 seropositive at baseline. Participants were mostly white British, with more females than males. The authors suggested clonal diversity may have been underestimated. CD4 TCRs associated with the vaccine covered the entire spike protein, and the dominant responses were in regions 160-218 and 743-854. Reportedly, almost half of the unique spike-specific TCRs recognized epitopes lying outside the regions that are mutated in the B.1.351 and B.1.1.7 variants. No day 14 peak-response samples were available, so repertoires were characterized only after the peak T cell response. The 56-69-year group was small, and its depth increase did not reach significance, likely because of low power. A significant rise in spike-specific TCR breadth and depth was observed after two AZD1222 doses relative to day 0 and relative to MenACWY recipients.

As to this clone: Its antigen is not yet known. No base qualities exist here, and no much larger clone lies one base off it.

The junction shows trimming of 2 bases on V and 1 base on J, and the gene matches do not reach 2 bases of it. From a lookup of the germline V gene, CDR1 and CDR2 are KGHSH and LQKENI. Including the terminal cysteine and phenylalanine, the CDR3 comprises 15 residues. Just CDR3 DNA is preserved here, 45 bases in frame from base 1. The sample's time point label is to be understood as: about 28 days (+/-7) after the second vaccine dose. AZD1222 recipients given second doses at about 4 weeks or at about 12 weeks were pooled, since spike-specific TCR depth and breadth were not found to differ between the two schedules. Vaccinee samples came from UK trials COV001 and COV002, including a single-blind randomized controlled phase 2/3 trial of AZD1222 (ChAdOx1 nCoV-19) in healthy adults. For TCRbeta chain sequencing, PBMC samples were collected from trial participants at day 0 and at day 28 after the second dose.

The sequence is built from TRBV18 and TRBJ2-7; 10 central bases correspond to TRBD1. The clonotype was recovered from an adult who received the AZD1222 COVID-19 vaccine. The sequenced sample was peripheral blood, obtained 28 days after the second AZD1222 dose. The DNA is TGTGCCAGCTCACCAGGACAGGGGGTGTCCTACGAGCAGTACTTC. The resulting protein is CASSPGQGVSYEQYF.